One sample yielded the 12 T cell receptor beta chains listed below, sequenced in a study of post-analysis software for immune sequencing data (dated by TCRdb to 2013 to 2016). For these receptors, no antigen is known. Library preparation used PCR. The data were produced on an Illumina HiSeq 2500. To reduce PCR and sequencing biases, unique molecular identifiers were built into the TCR beta cDNA libraries. The public sequencing data were trimmed at Q25 with fastp and processed into clonotypes with MiXCR by TCRdb, which kept only in-frame beta chains. Under each unique CDR3 protein, matching rows form one entry showing the most common genes and DNA. This sample comprises roughly 200,000 distinct CDR3 sequences, around 30% of them detected only once. The ten largest clonotypes hold approximately 3.6% of the sample. The investigation overall reported the following: Significantly higher frequencies in patients than in controls were found for five TRBV segments, including TRBV5-6, TRBV5-1 and TRBV20-1.

Sequencing input: blood. All receptors derive from a girl between 2 and 17 years old with multiple sclerosis.

The gene calls are TRBV5-1 and TRBJ2-5; 9 nucleotides line up with TRBD2. The closer fit of TRBJ2-7 to the DNA end suggests the J call may be wrong. Germline CDR1 SGHRS, CDR2 YFSETQ. The CDR3 consists of 17 residues. CDR3 loop: CASSSPGGSSGGGEQYF. In nucleotides, the CDR3 is TGCGCCAGCAGCTCCCCAGGAGGGAGTAGCGGGGGAGGCGAGCAGTACTTC.

V usage is TRBV6-2 or TRBV6-3 and J usage is TRBJ2-1; TRBD2 agrees at 9 bases. CDR1 and CDR2 (germline): MNHEY, SVGEGT. The CDR3 totals 16 residues. Losses at the gene ends were 2 bases for V and 7 bases for J; bases not matched to a gene: 9. DNA of the CDR3: TGTGCCAGCAGTTACATCCCAGGTAGCGGGAGTAATGAGCAGTTCTTC. Its translation is CASSYIPGSGSNEQFF.

The table lists this clonotype with a few counts. The rearrangement uses TRBV7-9 and TRBJ2-1; 7 nucleotides match TRBD1. Germline V lookup: CDR1 SEHNR, CDR2 FQNEAQ (reference sequence). J lost 0 bases, V lost 8 bases, and 1 base had no gene match. The CDR3 consists of 13 residues. The DNA for the CDR3 is TGTGCCAGCGACAGGGACTCCTACAATGAGCAGTTCTTC. It encodes CASDRDSYNEQFF. Based on the CDR3 plus reference TRBV7-9 and TRBJ2-1, the full variable domain is DTGVSQNPRHKITKRGQNVTFRCDPISEHNRLYWYRQTLGQGPEFLTYFQNEAQLEKSRLLSDRFSAERPKGSFSTLEIQRTEQGDSAMYLCASDRDSYNEQFFGPGTRLTVL.

There are many counts of this clonotype. The CDR3 protein is CATSRETGVNTEAFF. The DNA for the CDR3 is TGTGCCACCAGCAGAGAAACGGGGGTGAACACTGAAGCTTTCTTT. The rearrangement links TRBV15 to TRBJ1-1; maybe TRBD1 (5 bases). Germline CDR1 reads LNHNV; CDR2 reads YYDKDF (reference sequence). V lost 0 bases, J lost 0 bases, and 8 bases lay in between. The CDR3 has 15 residues.

In the case of this clonotype: A read error may be the cause here, since a much bigger clone is one base away. The chain carries TRBV10-3 and TRBJ2-7; 7 bases agree with TRBD1. In germline, CDR1 is ENHRY, CDR2 SYGVKD. The CDR3 extends over 12 amino acids. The CDR3 DNA reads as TGTGCCTATGGGACAGACGCAGGCGAGCGGTACTTC. Its translation: CAYGTDAGERYF.

This clonotype was seen at least ten times. V and J are TRBV20-1 and TRBJ2-1, with 8 bases lining up with TRBD2. Germline V gene lookup returns CDR1 DFQATT and CDR2 SNEGSKA (reference sequence). V shed 3 bases, J shed 6 bases, and the junction held 7 bases outside the gene matches. The CDR3 covers 14 residues. For the CDR3, the DNA is TGCAGTGCTAGGTATGGGGCGGGAGGCAATGAGCAGTTCTTC. Its protein product is CSARYGAGGNEQFF.

This clonotype appeared a few times. The rearrangement joins TRBV5-1 to TRBJ1-2; 7 nucleotides line up with TRBD1. In germline, CDR1 is SGHRS, CDR2 YFSETQ. V shed 0 bases, J shed 6 bases, and the junction held 2 bases outside the gene matches. The CDR3 has 13 residues. The CDR3 is CASSLEGGHGYTF. DNA for the CDR3: TGCGCCAGCAGCTTGGAAGGGGGCCATGGCTACACCTTC.

As for this clonotype: Given a much more abundant clone one base away, this may be a read error. In nucleotides, the CDR3 is TGCAGTGCTAGAGATAGGCTAGTGGGCAATGAGCAGTTCTTC. It translates to CSARDRLVGNEQFF. V and J are TRBV20-1 and TRBJ2-1; D not resolved. Trimming stripped 0 bases from V and 6 bases from J, with 12 bases between. The CDR3 contains 14 residues. CDR1 is DFQATT, CDR2 SNEGSKA, per germline (reference sequence).

This clonotype appeared many times. The rearrangement joins TRBV29-1 to TRBJ1-2; D remains ambiguous. CDR1 is SQVTM, CDR2 ANQGSEA, per germline. The V and J ends lost 7 bases and 7 bases respectively, with 16 bases between them. This CDR3 is 12 amino acids long. CDR3 region: CSELEGAGGYTF. In DNA, the CDR3 is TGCAGCGAACTGGAGGGTGCAGGTGGCTACACCTTC.

In this sample, this clonotype turned up a few times. This chain connects TRBV25-1 to TRBJ1-4, with D tentatively TRBD1 (5 bases). There are 15 residues in the CDR3. CDR1 is MGHDK and CDR2 is SYGVNS in the germline V gene. V lost 3 bases, J lost 0 bases, and 8 bases lay in between. CDR3 nucleotides: TGTGCCAGCAGTGAGGGGCTTACAACTAATGAAAAACTGTTTTTT. Amino acids: CASSEGLTTNEKLFF.

The sample holds many counts of this clonotype. The chain carries TRBV7-2 and TRBJ2-4; D remains ambiguous. The CDR3 sequence is 12 residues long. The germline gives CDR1 SGHTA, CDR2 FQGNSA. V was shortened by 3 bases and J by 5 bases, with 5 bases between the two germline ends. The CDR3 loop reads CASSLAQNIQYF. Written as DNA, the CDR3 is TGTGCCAGCAGCTTGGCCCAAAACATTCAGTACTTC.

This clonotype came up many times. V is TRBV5-1 and J is TRBJ2-1; TRBD1 is a possible D gene (6 bases). Germline values: CDR1 SGHRS, CDR2 YFSETQ. The V gene lost 7 bases and the J gene lost 9 bases, with 17 bases spanning the gap. The CDR3 is 13 residues long. CDR3 coding DNA: TGCGCCAGCCGGGACACCAACCTCGGTGAGCAGTTCTTC. Amino acids: CASRDTNLGEQFF.